What follows is one T cell receptor beta chain and its context. The antigen remains unidentified. Lactation, pregnancy, other autoimmune disease or uncontrolled infection led to exclusion of patients. The PBMCs were taken from around 9 ml of fresh peripheral blood. Researchers took RNA transcripts and amplified the TCR beta CDR3 regions from them. The HTBI set primed first-round TCR CDR3 RT-PCR. MiXCR was run by TCRdb on the multiplex PCR reads, yielding one entry per CDR3 protein. The sample consists of 300,000 to 350,000 distinct CDR3 sequences, 11% to 15% of them appearing once. Trimming removed 7 bases at V and 2 bases at J, with 14 bases between. Germline CDR1 is SQVTM and CDR2 is ANQGSEA. CDR3 size: 14 residues. This sample stems from a study of T cells in Graves' hyperthyroidism and ophthalmopathy. Study-level points and caveats: Ophthalmopathy, as predicted by the model, came a median roughly 6.3 months after the prediction. Ophthalmopathy and stable hyperthyroidism were told apart by a 13 V-J model.

The sample consisted of blood. V and J are TRBV29-1 and TRBJ2-2; no definite D call. The origin of this receptor is a woman aged 30 to 39 with Graves' hyperthyroidism. The CDR3 spells CSGTRTENTGELFF. The DNA for the CDR3 is TGCAGCGGCACGAGGACGGAAAACACCGGGGAGCTGTTTTTT.